In its sample, the clone carrying this T cell receptor beta chain was seen many times. The V gene's germline CDR1 is SGHTA and CDR2 FQGNSA. The V gene lost 3 bases and the J gene lost 5 bases, with 7 bases spanning the gap. CDR3 length: 12 amino acids. Using RNA template, CDR3s of TCR alpha and beta were amplified with iRepertoire arm-PCR. One-step reverse transcription and amplification started from around 100-400 ng of tissue mRNA or PBMC total RNA. TCRdb re-called the multiplex PCR reads through MiXCR, storing one row per CDR3 protein. The sample has around 190,000 distinct CDR3 sequences, roughly 32% seen once. The data stem from a study of glioma-infiltrating T cells.

This chain joins TRBV7-2 and TRBJ1-1; D gene ambiguous. This TCR derives from a human donor with low-grade glioma or glioblastoma, undergoing nonglioma brain surgery, or in good health (not recorded which). Specimen: glioma tissue, nonneoplastic brain tissue, or PBMCs (not recorded which). The CDR3 DNA reads TGTGCCAGCAGCTTCCCGGTAACTGAAGCTTTCTTT. Translating it yields CASSFPVTEAFF. The variable domain in full, completed from reference TRBV7-2 and TRBJ1-1, reads GAGVSQSPSNKVTEKGKDVELRCDPISGHTALYWYRQSLGQGLEFLIYFQGNSAPDKSGLPSDRFSAERTGGSVSTLTIQRTQQEDSAVYLCASSFPVTEAFFGQGTRLTVV.